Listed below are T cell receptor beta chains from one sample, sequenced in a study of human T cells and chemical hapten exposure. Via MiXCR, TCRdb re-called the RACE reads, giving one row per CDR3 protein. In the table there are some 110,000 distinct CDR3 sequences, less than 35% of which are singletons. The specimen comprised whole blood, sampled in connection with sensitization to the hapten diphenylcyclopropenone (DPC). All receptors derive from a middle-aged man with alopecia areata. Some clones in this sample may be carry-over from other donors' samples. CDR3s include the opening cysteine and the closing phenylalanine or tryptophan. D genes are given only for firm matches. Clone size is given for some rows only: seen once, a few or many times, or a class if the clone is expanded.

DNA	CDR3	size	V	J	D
TGCAGTGCTCCAGTGACAGGGCCAAATTCACCCCTCCACTTT	CSAPVTGPNSPLHF	-	TRBV20-1	TRBJ1-6	TRBD1
TGCAGCGCTCAGAATCAGGGGGGGTTCCAAGAGACCCAGTACTTC	CSAQNQGGFQETQYF	few	TRBV29-1	TRBJ2-5	-
TGTGCCGCGAGGACAGGGATAGGGACAGATACGCAGTATTTT	CAARTGIGTDTQYF	-	TRBV10-3	TRBJ2-3	TRBD1
TGCAGCGCTGGCGAATGGGACACTGAAGCTTTCTTT	CSAGEWDTEAFF	-	TRBV29-1	TRBJ1-1	-
TGTGCCAGCAGTTTCCGGCCTGGGGGGCAGTACTTC	CASSFRPGGQYF	once	TRBV28	TRBJ2-7	-
TGTGCCAGCAGTTACTCTCTTTGGACTAGCGGGACTCCTGGCTTCAGGCACCCTGCGCAGTATTTT	CASSYSLWTSGTPGFRHPAQYF	few	TRBV6-5	TRBJ2-3	TRBD2
TGCAGCGTTGAGAGGGACACAGATACGCAGTATTTT	CSVERDTDTQYF	few	TRBV29-1	TRBJ2-3	-
TGCAGTGCTAATGATCCGGGACGCAACTTGGAGACCCAGTACTTC	CSANDPGRNLETQYF	-	TRBV20-1	TRBJ2-5	-
TGTGCCAGCAGCTTGGGAGTGGACGAAGCTTTCTTT	CASSLGVDEAFF	-	TRBV5-6	TRBJ1-1	-
TGTGCCAGCAGTAACCTAGGACAGTACTACGAGCAGTACTTC	CASSNLGQYYEQYF	-	TRBV27	TRBJ2-7	-
TGTGCCACCAGCAGAGTGTCGGGAGGGTACAATGAGCAGTTCTTC	CATSRVSGGYNEQFF	-	TRBV15	TRBJ2-1	TRBD2
TGTGCCAGCAGCTTAGAGGGGAGCGGTACCGGGGAGCTGTTTTTT	CASSLEGSGTGELFF	-	TRBV7-9	TRBJ2-2	-
TGTGCCAGCAGTTACCCAGGGGGGTATGAAGCTTTCTTT	CASSYPGGYEAFF	-	TRBV6-2/TRBV6-3	TRBJ1-1	TRBD1
TGTGCCAGCAGCCCGCCCCTCAACTTCTTAGGGTGGTCCGGGGAGCTGTTTTTT	CASSPPLNFLGWSGELFF	-	TRBV12-3/TRBV12-4	TRBJ2-2	-
TGTGCCAGCAGCTTAAATTCGCGCCCGCCCCACGAGCAGTACTTC	CASSLNSRPPHEQYF	-	TRBV7-8	TRBJ2-7	-